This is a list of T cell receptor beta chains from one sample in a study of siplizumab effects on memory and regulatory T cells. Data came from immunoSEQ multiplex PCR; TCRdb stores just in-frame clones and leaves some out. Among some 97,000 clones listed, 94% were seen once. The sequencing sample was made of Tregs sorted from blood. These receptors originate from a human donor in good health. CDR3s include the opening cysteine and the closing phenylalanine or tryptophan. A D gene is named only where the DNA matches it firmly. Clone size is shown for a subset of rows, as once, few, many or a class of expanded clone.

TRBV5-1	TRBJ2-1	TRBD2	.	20	CASSLPRLRTSGSSYNEQFF	TGCGCCAGCAGCTTGCCTCGACTTCGGACTAGCGGGAGTTCCTACAATGAGCAGTTCTTC
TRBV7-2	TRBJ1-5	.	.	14	CASSLVHLNQPQHF	TGTGCCAGCAGCTTAGTACACCTAAATCAGCCCCAGCATTTT
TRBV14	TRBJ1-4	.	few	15	CASSRSVGPQGKLFF	TGTGCCAGCAGCCGGTCCGTTGGCCCGCAGGGAAAACTGTTTTTT
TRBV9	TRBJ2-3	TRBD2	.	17	CASSVAVSGNGQDTQYF	TGTGCCAGCAGCGTAGCCGTAAGCGGGAATGGCCAAGATACGCAGTATTTT
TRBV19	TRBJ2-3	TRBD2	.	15	CASRKAGGRTDTQYF	TGTGCCAGTAGGAAAGCGGGAGGCCGCACAGATACGCAGTATTTT
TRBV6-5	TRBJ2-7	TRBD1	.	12	CASKDRTYEQYF	TGTGCCAGCAAGGACAGGACCTACGAGCAGTACTTC
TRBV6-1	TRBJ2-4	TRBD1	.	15	CASSGQGRIKNIQYF	TGTGCCAGCAGCGGACAGGGGCGGATCAAAAACATTCAGTACTTC
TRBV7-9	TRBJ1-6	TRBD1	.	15	CASSGTGTGHSPLHF	TGTGCCAGCAGCGGGACCGGGACAGGGCATTCACCCCTCCACTTT
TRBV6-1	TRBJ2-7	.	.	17	CASSEINGFPFTYEQYF	TGTGCCAGCAGTGAAATAAACGGCTTCCCCTTCACCTACGAGCAGTACTTC
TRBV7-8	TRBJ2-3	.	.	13	CASSLGRSDTQYF	TGTGCCAGCAGCTTAGGCCGGTCTGATACGCAGTATTTT
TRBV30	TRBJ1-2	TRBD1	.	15	CAWSPIKAGGGGYTF	TGTGCCTGGAGTCCAATCAAGGCCGGAGGGGGCGGCTACACCTTC
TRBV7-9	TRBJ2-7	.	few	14	CASSSATLTSEQYF	TGTGCCAGCAGCTCCGCTACCCTTACAAGTGAGCAGTACTTC
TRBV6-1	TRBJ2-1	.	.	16	CASSDPAGPAYNEQFF	TGTGCCAGCAGTGACCCCGCCGGCCCAGCCTACAATGAGCAGTTCTTC
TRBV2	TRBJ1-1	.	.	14	CASSEEGGGTEAFF	TGTGCCAGCAGTGAGGAGGGGGGTGGGACTGAAGCTTTCTTT
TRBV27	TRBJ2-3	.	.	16	CASSPGMGAPTDTQYF	TGTGCCAGCAGTCCCGGAATGGGAGCCCCCACAGATACGCAGTATTTT
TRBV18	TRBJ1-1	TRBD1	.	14	CASSPGQGHTEAFF	TGTGCCAGCTCACCGGGACAGGGTCACACTGAAGCTTTCTTT
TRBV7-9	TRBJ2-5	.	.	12	CASKRDQETQYF	TGTGCCAGCAAGAGGGACCAAGAGACCCAGTACTTC
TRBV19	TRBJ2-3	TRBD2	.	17	CASSSQGLAAITDTQYF	TGTGCCAGTAGTTCACAAGGACTAGCAGCAATCACAGATACGCAGTATTTT
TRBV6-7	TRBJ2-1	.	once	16	CASRALIRASNNEQFF	TGTGCCAGCCGCGCGCTAATCAGGGCCTCAAACAATGAGCAGTTCTTC